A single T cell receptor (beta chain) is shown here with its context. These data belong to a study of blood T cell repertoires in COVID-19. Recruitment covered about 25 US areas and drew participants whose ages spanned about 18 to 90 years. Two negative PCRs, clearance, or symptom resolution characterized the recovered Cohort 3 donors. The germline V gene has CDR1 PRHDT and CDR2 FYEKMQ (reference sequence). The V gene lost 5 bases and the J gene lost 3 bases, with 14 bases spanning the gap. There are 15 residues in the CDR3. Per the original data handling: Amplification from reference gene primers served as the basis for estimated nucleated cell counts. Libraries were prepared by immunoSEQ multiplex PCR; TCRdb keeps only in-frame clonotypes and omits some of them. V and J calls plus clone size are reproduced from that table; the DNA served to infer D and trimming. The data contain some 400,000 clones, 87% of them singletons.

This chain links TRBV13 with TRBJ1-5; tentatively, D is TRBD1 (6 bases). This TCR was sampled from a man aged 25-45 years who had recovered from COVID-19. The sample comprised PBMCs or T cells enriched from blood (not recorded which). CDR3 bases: TGTGCCAGCAGCCAGGGGCGGACGCTCAATCAGCCCCAGCATTTT. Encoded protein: CASSQGRTLNQPQHF.